The entry below gives a single T cell receptor (beta chain) sequence along with its context. V lost 4 bases to trimming and J lost 0 bases, with 13 bases between them. The CDR3 length is 16 residues. This entry comes from a study of T cells in narcolepsy. Generated by immunoSEQ multiplex PCR, the TCRdb table keeps only in-frame clones and is missing some. The profile covers some 20,000 clones, with roughly four fifths appearing a single time and 1.5% to 2% taken by the ten largest. Sequencing was performed on memory (CD45RA-) CD4+ T cells from blood. This clonotype originated in a human donor in good health. The chain recombines TRBV23-1 with TRBJ1-3; no reliable D call. TRBV23-1 is reported as an ORF; its role is uncertain. The CDR3 nucleotides read TGCGCCAGCAGTCCCAGGCACCGAATCTCTGGAAACACCATATATTTT. Translation: CASSPRHRISGNTIYF.